The clone carrying this TCR beta chain was found many times. Its specificity is not known. This record comes from a study of spatial heterogeneity in lung cancer. Turning to the study itself: Combinations of a unique TCR and a UMI were tallied in raw reads, and on average each appeared more than ten times.

TCR cDNA molecules each had a unique molecular identifier. MiXCR was run by TCRdb on the 5' RACE reads, yielding one entry per CDR3 protein. The table shows tens of thousands of distinct CDR3 sequences, with roughly 5% occurring only once. Study results and caveats: Compared with follow-up, resection was when ubiquitous expanded tumor TCRs appeared in blood more.

There are 16 residues in the CDR3. Per the germline V gene, CDR1 is MNHEY and CDR2 is SVGEGT. Trimming took 5 bases from V and 4 from J; bases not matched to a gene: 14. Noted time point: sample taken at primary tumor resection. In each case, whole RNA from tumor, nontumor lung or frozen PBMC was sequenced unsorted. The chain joins TRBV6-2 or TRBV6-3 to TRBJ2-7; 7 nucleotides agree with TRBD2. The input for sequencing was PBMCs, taken at surgery. This receptor was identified in a female donor with early-stage non-small cell lung cancer. The CDR3 bases are TGTGCCAGCAGTCAACTAGCGCTTGGCTTTCTGTACGAGCAGTACTTC. Its protein product is CASSQLALGFLYEQYF.